This TCR beta chain came from a study of cytomegalovirus exposure and HLA in healthy donors. As regards this clone: Its antigen is not known.

PCR employed 60 Vbeta and 13 Jbeta primers. The method was immunoSEQ multiplex PCR; TCRdb's version includes in-frame clones alone and lacks a portion of them. The table includes 120,000 to 150,000 clones, over 70% detected once. The CDR3 sequence is 14 residues long. The V gene's germline CDR1 is GTSNPN and CDR2 SVGIG (reference sequence). The J segment lost 7 bases and the V segment lost 1 base, leaving 7 bases of the junction unmatched. Notes on the study in general: A later analysis reported that several of the most significant clusters appeared to be linked to common viral pathogens, among them Epstein-Barr virus. Available immune exposure information was restricted to CMV serostatus only.

The donors comprised healthy bone marrow donors. The sequence came from a male donor in good health and CMV-seronegative. V gene TRBV30 combines with J gene TRBJ2-3, with 8 nucleotides matching TRBD2. The specimen was PBMCs. The CDR3 DNA reads TGTGCCTGGAGTGAGGGACTAGTGTTGCATACGCAGTATTTT. It yields the protein CAWSEGLVLHTQYF.